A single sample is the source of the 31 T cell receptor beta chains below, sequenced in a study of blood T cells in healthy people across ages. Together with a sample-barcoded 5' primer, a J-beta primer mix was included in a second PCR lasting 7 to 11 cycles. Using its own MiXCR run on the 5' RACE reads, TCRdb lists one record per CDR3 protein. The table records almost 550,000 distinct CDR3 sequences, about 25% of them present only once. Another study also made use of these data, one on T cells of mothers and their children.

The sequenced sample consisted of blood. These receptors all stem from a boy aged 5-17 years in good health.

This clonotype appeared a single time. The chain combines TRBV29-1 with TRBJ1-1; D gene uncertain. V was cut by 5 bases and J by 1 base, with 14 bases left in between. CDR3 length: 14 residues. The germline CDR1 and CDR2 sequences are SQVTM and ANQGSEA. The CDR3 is CSVFASDGNTEAFF. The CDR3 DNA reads TGCAGCGTTTTTGCCTCGGACGGGAACACTGAAGCTTTCTTT.

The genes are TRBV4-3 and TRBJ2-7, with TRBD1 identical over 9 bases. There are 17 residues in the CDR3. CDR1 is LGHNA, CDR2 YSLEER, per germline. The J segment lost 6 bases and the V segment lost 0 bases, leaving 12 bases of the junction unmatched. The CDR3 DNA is TGCGCCAGCAGCCAAGACTACGCCGGGACAGGGTTTCGCGAGCAGTACTTC. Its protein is CASSQDYAGTGFREQYF.

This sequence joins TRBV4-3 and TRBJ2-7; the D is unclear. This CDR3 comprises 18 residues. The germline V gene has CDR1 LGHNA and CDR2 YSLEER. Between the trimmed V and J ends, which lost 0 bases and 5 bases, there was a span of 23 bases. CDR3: CASSQDRSLWSLPNEQYF. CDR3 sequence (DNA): TGCGCCAGCAGCCAAGACCGGAGTTTGTGGAGTCTCCCTAACGAGCAGTACTTC.

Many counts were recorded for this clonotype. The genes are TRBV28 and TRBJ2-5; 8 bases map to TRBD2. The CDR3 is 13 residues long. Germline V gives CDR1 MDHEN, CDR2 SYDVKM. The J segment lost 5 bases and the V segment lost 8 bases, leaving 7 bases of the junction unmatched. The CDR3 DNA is TGTGCCAGCGCGGGGGGAGACCCGGAGACCCAGTACTTC. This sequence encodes CASAGGDPETQYF.

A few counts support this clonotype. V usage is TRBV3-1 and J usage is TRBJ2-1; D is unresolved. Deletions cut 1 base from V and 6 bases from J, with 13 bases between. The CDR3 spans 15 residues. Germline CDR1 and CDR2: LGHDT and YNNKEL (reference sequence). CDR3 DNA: TGTGCCAGCAGCCAAGGAGGTATTCGCTTCAATGAGCAGTTCTTC. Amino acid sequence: CASSQGGIRFNEQFF.

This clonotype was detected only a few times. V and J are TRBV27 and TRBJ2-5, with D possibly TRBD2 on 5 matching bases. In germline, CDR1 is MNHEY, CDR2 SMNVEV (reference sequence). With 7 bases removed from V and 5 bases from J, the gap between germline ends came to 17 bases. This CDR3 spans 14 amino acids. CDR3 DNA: TGTGCCAGCAAAGGACTGTCTCGGCGGGAGACCCAGTACTTC. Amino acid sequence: CASKGLSRRETQYF.

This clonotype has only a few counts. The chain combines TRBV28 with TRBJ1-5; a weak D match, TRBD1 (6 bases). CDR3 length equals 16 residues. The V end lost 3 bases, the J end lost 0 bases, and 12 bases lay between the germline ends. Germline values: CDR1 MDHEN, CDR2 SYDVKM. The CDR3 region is CASSFFSGDSNQPQHF. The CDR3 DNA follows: TGTGCCAGCAGTTTCTTTTCAGGGGATAGCAATCAGCCCCAGCATTTT. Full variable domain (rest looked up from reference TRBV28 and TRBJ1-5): DVKVTQSSRYLVKRTGEKVFLECVQDMDHENMFWYRQDPGLGLRLIYFSYDVKMKEKGDIPEGYSVSREKKERFSLILESASTNQTSMYLCASSFFSGDSNQPQHFGDGTRLSIL.

The CDR3 loop reads CAISIDQGYEQYF. DNA of the CDR3: TGTGCCATCAGTATAGATCAGGGGTACGAGCAGTACTTC. This chain uses TRBV10-3 with TRBJ2-5; TRBD1 might be the D (6 bases). The end of the DNA aligns better with TRBJ2-7, so the J call may be wrong. The CDR3 length is 13 residues. Germline CDR1 is ENHRY and CDR2 is SYGVKD.

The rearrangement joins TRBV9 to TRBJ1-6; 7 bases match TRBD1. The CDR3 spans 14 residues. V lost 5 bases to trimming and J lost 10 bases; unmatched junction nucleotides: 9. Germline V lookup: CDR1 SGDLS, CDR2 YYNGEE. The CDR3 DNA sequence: TGTGCCAGCAGTGAGACAGGGTTCGGGTCACCCCTCCACTTT. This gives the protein CASSETGFGSPLHF.

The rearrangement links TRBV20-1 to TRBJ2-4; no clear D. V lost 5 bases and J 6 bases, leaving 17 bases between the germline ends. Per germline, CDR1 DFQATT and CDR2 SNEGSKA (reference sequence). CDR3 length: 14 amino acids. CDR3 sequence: CSAYQFGSGNIQYF. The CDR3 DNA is TGCAGTGCTTACCAATTTGGCTCCGGAAACATTCAGTACTTC.

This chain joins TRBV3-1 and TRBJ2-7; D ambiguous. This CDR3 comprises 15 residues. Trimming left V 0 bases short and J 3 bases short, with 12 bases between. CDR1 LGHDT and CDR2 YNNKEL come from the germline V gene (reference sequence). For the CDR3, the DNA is TGTGCCAGCAGCCAAGATGATTGGAACAACTACGAGCAGTACTTC. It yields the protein CASSQDDWNNYEQYF.

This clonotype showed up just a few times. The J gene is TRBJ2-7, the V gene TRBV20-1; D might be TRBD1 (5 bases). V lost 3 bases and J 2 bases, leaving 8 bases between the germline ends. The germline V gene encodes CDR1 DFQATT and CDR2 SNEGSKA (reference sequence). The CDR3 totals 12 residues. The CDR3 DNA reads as TGCAGTGCTAGCAGGGTAACCTACGAGCAGTACTTC. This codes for CSASRVTYEQYF.

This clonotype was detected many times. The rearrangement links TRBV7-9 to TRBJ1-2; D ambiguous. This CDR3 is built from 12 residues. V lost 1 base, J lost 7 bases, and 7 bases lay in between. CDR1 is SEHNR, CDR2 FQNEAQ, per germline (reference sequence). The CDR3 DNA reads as TGTGCCAGCAGCTTAGAGGGTTTTGGCTACACCTTC. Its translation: CASSLEGFGYTF.

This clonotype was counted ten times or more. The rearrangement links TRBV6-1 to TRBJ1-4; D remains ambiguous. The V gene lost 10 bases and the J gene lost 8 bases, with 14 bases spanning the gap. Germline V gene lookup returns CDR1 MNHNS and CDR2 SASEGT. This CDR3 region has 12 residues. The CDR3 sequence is CATKKVEEKLFF. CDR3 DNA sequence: TGTGCCACAAAAAAGGTGGAAGAAAAACTGTTTTTT.

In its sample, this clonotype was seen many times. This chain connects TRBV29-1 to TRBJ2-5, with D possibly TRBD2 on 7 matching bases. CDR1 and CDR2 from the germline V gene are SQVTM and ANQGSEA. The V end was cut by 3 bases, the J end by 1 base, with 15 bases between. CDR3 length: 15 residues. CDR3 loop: CSVDGVAGAQETQYF. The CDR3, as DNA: TGCAGCGTTGACGGGGTCGCGGGGGCCCAAGAGACCCAGTACTTC.

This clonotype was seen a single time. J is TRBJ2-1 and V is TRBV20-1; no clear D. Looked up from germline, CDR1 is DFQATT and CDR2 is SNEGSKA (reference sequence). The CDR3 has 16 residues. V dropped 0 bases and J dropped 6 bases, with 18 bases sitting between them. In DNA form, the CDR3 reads TGCAGTGCTAGAGATCAAATGGGTTTGTCGGGCAATGAGCAGTTCTTC. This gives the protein CSARDQMGLSGNEQFF.

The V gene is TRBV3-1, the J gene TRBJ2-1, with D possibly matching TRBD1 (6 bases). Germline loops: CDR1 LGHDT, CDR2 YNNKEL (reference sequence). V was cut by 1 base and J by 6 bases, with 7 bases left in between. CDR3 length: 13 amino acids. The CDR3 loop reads CASSQGRGNEQFF. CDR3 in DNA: TGTGCCAGCAGCCAAGGCAGGGGCAATGAGCAGTTCTTC.

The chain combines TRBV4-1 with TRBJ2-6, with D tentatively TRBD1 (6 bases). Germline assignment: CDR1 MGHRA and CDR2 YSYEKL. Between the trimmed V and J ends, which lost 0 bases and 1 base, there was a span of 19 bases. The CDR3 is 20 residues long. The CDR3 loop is CASSQEGGRQTLSGANVLTF. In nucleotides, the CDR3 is TGCGCCAGCAGCCAAGAAGGGGGAAGACAGACCCTATCTGGGGCCAACGTCCTGACTTTC.

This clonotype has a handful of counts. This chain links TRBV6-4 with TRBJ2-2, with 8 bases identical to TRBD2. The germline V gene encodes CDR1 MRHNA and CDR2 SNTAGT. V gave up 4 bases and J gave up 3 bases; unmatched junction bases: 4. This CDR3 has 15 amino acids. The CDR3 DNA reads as TGTGCCAGCAGTGCCTCGGGGGGGGACACCGGGGAGCTGTTTTTT. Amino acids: CASSASGGDTGELFF.

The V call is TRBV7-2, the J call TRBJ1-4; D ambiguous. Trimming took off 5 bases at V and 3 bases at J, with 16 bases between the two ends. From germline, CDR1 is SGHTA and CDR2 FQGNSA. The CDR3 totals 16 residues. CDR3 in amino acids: CASSQVPQAANEKLFF. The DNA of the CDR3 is TGTGCCAGCAGCCAAGTCCCTCAGGCAGCTAATGAAAAACTGTTTTTT.

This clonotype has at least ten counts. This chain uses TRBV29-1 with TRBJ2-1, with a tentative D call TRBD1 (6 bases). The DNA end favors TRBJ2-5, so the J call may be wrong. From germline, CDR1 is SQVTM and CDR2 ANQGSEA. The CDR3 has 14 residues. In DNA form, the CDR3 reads TGCAGCGTAGATATGACGGGACAATTCGAGACCCAGTACTTC. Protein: CSVDMTGQFETQYF.

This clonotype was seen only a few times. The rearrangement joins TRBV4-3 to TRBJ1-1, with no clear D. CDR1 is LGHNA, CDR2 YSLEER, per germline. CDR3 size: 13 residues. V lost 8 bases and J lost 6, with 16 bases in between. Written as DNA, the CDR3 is TGCGCCAGCCGACCGGGAGGGCGGTCTGAAGCTTTCTTT. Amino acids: CASRPGGRSEAFF.

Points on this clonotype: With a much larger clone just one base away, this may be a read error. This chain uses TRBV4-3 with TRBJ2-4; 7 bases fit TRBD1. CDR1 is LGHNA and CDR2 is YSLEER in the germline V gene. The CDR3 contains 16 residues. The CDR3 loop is CASSQETGDAKNIQHF. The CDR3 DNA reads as TGCGCCAGCAGCCAGGAAACAGGGGATGCCAAAAACATTCAGCACTTC.

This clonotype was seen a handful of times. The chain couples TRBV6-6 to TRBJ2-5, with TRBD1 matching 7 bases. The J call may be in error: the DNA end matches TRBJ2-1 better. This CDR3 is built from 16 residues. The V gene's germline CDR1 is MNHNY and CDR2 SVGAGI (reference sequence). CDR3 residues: CASTIGRRDRANEQFF. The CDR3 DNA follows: TGTGCCAGCACGATAGGTCGACGCGACAGGGCGAATGAGCAGTTCTTC.

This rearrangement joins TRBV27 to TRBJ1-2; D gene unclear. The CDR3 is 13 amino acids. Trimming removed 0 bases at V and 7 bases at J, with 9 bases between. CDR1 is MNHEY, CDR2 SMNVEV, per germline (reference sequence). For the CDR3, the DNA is TGTGCCAGCAGTTTATCGGAGAGCGCTGGCTACACCTTC. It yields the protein CASSLSESAGYTF.

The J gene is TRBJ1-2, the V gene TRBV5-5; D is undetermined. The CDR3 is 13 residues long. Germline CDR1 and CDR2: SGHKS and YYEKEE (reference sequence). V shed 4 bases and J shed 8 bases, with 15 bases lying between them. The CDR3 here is CASSPGFLGGYTF. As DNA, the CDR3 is TGTGCCAGCAGCCCCGGTTTTCTTGGGGGCTACACCTTC.

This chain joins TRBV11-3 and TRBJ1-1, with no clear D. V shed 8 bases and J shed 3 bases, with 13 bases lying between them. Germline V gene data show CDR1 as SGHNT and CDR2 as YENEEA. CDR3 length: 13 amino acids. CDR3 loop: CASAQSIDTEAFF. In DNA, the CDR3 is TGTGCCAGCGCCCAATCGATTGACACTGAAGCTTTCTTT.

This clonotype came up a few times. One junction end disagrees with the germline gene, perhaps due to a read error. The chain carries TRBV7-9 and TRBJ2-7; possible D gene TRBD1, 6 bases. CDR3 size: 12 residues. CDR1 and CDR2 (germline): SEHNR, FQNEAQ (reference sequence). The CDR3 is CASSGATGQQYF. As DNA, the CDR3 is TGCGCCAGCAGTGGCGCGACAGGCCAGCAGTACTTC.

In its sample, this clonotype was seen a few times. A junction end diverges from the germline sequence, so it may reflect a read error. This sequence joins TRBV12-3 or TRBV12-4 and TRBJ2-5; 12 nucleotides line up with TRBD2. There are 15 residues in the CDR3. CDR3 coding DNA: TGTGCCAGCAGTCTAGCGGGAGGGTCCGGGGAGACCCAGTACTTC. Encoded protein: CASSLAGGSGETQYF.

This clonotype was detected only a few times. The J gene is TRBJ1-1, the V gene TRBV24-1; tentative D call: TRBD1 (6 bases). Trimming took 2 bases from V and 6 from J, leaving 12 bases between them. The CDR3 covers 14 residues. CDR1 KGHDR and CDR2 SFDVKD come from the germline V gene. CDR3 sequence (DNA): TGTGCCACCAGTGATTCAGGGGATTACCCTGAAGCTTTCTTT. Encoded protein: CATSDSGDYPEAFF.

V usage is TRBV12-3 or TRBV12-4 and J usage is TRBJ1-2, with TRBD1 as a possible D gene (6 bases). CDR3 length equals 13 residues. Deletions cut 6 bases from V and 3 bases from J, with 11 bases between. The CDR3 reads CASRVQGYYGYTF. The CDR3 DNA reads TGTGCCAGCAGGGTACAGGGATACTATGGCTACACCTTC.